The 29 T cell receptor beta chains reported below all come from one sample, sequenced in a study of T cell changes during pregnancy in multiple sclerosis (dated by TCRdb to about 2019). The method behind the library was the immunoSEQ multiplex PCR assay. Not all clones reach the TCRdb copy of this immuneACCESS table, which keeps in-frame sequences only. Checked studies attribute under half of the gap to unresolved V genes and leave the rest unexplained. The sample profile shows around 35,000 clones; approximately 87% of them were found once. The ten largest account for around 4.4% of the sample. The sequencing used CD8+ T cells from peripheral blood mononuclear cells, collected after pregnancy. These TCRs come from a female donor with multiple sclerosis, enrolled in a pregnancy study.

The chain couples TRBV15 to TRBJ1-2; the match to TRBD1 covers 7 bases. Trimming cost V 3 bases and J 6 bases; bases outside gene matches: 4. The germline CDR1 and CDR2 sequences are LNHNV and YYDKDF (reference sequence). There are 13 residues in the CDR3. CDR3 coding DNA: TGTGCCACCAGCAGTACGACAGGGAATGGCTACACCTTC. This sequence encodes CATSSTTGNGYTF.

V usage is TRBV7-6 and J usage is TRBJ1-1; D unresolved. This CDR3 is 15 amino acids long. Germline values: CDR1 SGHVS, CDR2 FNYEAQ. The ends were cut back, 0 bases at V and 2 bases at J, with 10 bases in the middle. CDR3 in amino acids: CASSLAGPANTEAFF. In DNA, the CDR3 is TGTGCCAGCAGCTTAGCTGGGCCAGCTAACACTGAAGCTTTCTTT.

The chain couples TRBV4-2 to TRBJ1-2, with D perhaps matching TRBD1 (5 bases). CDR3 size: 15 residues. Germline CDR1 and CDR2: LGHNA and YNFKEQ. V was pared by 3 bases and J by 4 bases, with 15 bases between. CDR3 in amino acids: CASSQGGGQSYGYTF. The CDR3 region has the DNA TGTGCCAGCAGCCAGGGGGGGGGTCAGTCCTATGGCTACACCTTC.

This clone has just one count. V usage is TRBV9 and J usage is TRBJ2-2; D might be TRBD1 (5 bases). The germline V and J ends were trimmed by 1 base and 2 bases, with 15 bases remaining between them. The germline CDR1 and CDR2 sequences are SGDLS and YYNGEE. The CDR3 spans 17 residues. CDR3 sequence (DNA): TGTGCCAGCAGCGTAATTTGGGGCCCGACAAACACCGGGGAGCTGTTTTTT. Amino acids: CASSVIWGPTNTGELFF.

The sample holds one count of this clone. The chain employs TRBV7-2 and TRBJ1-1; the match to TRBD1 covers 7 bases. The CDR3 length is 12 residues. Germline lookup yields CDR1 SGHTA and CDR2 FQGNSA. The chain's CDR3 is CGVRGRTTEAFF. The CDR3 DNA sequence: TGTGGGGTAAGGGGGCGCACCACTGAAGCTTTCTTT.

The chain carries TRBV27 and TRBJ1-1, with 9 nucleotides matching TRBD1. The CDR3 sequence is 16 residues long. The germline V gene has CDR1 MNHEY and CDR2 SMNVEV (reference sequence). Germline trimming cut 1 base from V and 4 bases from J; bases unmatched to any gene: 7. DNA for the CDR3: TGTGCCAGCAGTTTATTGACAGGGGGAGGATTCACTGAAGCTTTCTTT. Encoded protein: CASSLLTGGGFTEAFF.

The rearrangement joins TRBV25-1 to TRBJ1-2; D may be TRBD1 (5 bases). Germline lookup yields CDR1 MGHDK and CDR2 SYGVNS. This CDR3 spans 13 amino acids. V lost 5 bases, J lost 7 bases, and 14 bases lay in between. The CDR3 loop is CASSTQGVGGYTF. CDR3 nucleotide sequence: TGTGCCAGCAGTACCCAGGGTGTAGGTGGCTACACCTTC.

This clone was counted a single time. The rearrangement uses TRBV13 and TRBJ2-5, with D possibly being TRBD1 (5 bases). The germline gives CDR1 PRHDT, CDR2 FYEKMQ (reference sequence). The CDR3 loop spans 17 amino acids. The V end was cut by 5 bases, the J end by 5 bases, with 24 bases between. CDR3 protein: CASSTSQATGDRETQYF. The CDR3 DNA sequence: TGTGCCAGCAGCACCTCCCAGGCCACAGGAGACCGGGAGACCCAGTACTTC.

The rearrangement links TRBV7-9 to TRBJ1-1; 8 positions agree with TRBD1. Germline assignment: CDR1 SEHNR and CDR2 FQNEAQ (reference sequence). The CDR3 extends over 15 amino acids. The V and J ends lost 1 base and 1 base, in that order; junction bases with no gene match: 2. CDR3 DNA: TGTGCCAGCAGCTTAGAGCAGGGGGCGAACACTGAAGCTTTCTTT. This sequence encodes CASSLEQGANTEAFF.

V is TRBV30 and J is TRBJ1-1, with D perhaps TRBD1 (5 bases). This CDR3 has 15 residues. Trimming cost V 4 bases and J 8 bases, with 23 bases left between them. Germline CDR1 and CDR2: GTSNPN and SVGIG (reference sequence). In DNA form, the CDR3 reads TGTGCCTGGAAGGGAGGACTGGACATCTCTCTCGAAGCTTTCTTT. It specifies CAWKGGLDISLEAFF.

V usage is TRBV11-2 and J usage is TRBJ1-2, with D maybe TRBD1 (6 bases). The germline V gene has CDR1 SGHAT and CDR2 FQNNGV. Trimming removed 2 bases from V and 1 base from J, with 20 bases in between. This CDR3 has 18 residues. CDR3 amino acids: CASSLQTGLYAFNYGYTF. In DNA form, the CDR3 reads TGTGCCAGCAGCTTACAAACAGGGCTTTATGCCTTTAACTATGGCTACACCTTC.

The chain links TRBV21-1 to TRBJ2-1; the table's TRBD1 call for D was not verified on the DNA. TRBV21-1 is noted as a pseudogene. This CDR3 has 16 amino acids. The CDR3 nucleotides read TGTGCCAGCAGCAAGCGACAGGGGGCGTCCTACAATGAGCAGTTCTTC. Its protein is CASSKRQGASYNEQFF.

The chain joins TRBV27 to TRBJ2-7; 8 positions agree with TRBD2. The germline gives CDR1 MNHEY, CDR2 SMNVEV (reference sequence). V was clipped by 7 bases and J by 2 bases; unmatched bases: 4. CDR3 size: 13 residues. CDR3 residues: CASTRGGTYEQYF. CDR3 nucleotide sequence: TGTGCCAGCACCCGGGGGGGAACCTACGAGCAGTACTTC.

CDR3 bases: TGCGCCAGCAGCCCGTCCCAGCTTTTCGGAGGAAATTCACCCCTCCACTTT. The encoded protein is CASSPSQLFGGNSPLHF. The chain joins TRBV4-3 to TRBJ1-6; D is unresolved. This CDR3 comprises 17 residues. Looked up from germline, CDR1 is LGHNA and CDR2 is YSLEER. Between the trimmed V and J ends, which lost 4 bases and 7 bases, there was a span of 20 bases.

The V call is TRBV9, the J call TRBJ2-3; 7 bases are shared with TRBD2. The CDR3 totals 15 residues. Germline values: CDR1 SGDLS, CDR2 YYNGEE. After removal of 4 bases from V and 4 bases from J, the junction contained 9 bases not matched to a gene. The CDR3 sequence is CASSSRLAGADTQYF. In DNA, the CDR3 is TGTGCCAGCAGCTCTAGACTGGCGGGGGCAGATACGCAGTATTTT.

This rearrangement joins TRBV27 to TRBJ1-2, with D possibly TRBD1 on 5 matching bases. Trimming removed 5 bases from V and 8 bases from J, with 9 bases in between. Germline values: CDR1 MNHEY, CDR2 SMNVEV (reference sequence). This CDR3 comprises 11 residues. CDR3 DNA: TGTGCCAGCAGTCGGGGGTCGGGCTACACCTTC. It yields the protein CASSRGSGYTF.

This rearrangement joins TRBV4-3 to TRBJ2-1, with 8 bases identical to TRBD2. This CDR3 is built from 15 residues. V was pared by 4 bases and J by 9 bases, with 11 bases of the junction left unmatched. In germline, CDR1 is LGHNA, CDR2 YSLEER. The CDR3 DNA follows: TGCGCCAGCAGCCTCCGGATGGGCGGGGGGCGTGAGCAGTTCTTC. This encodes CASSLRMGGGREQFF.

Only one count was recorded for this clone. J is TRBJ2-2 and V is TRBV10-3; 10 bases are shared with TRBD2. V shed 8 bases and J 0 bases; nucleotides not matched to a gene: 6. This CDR3 comprises 16 residues. From germline, CDR1 is ENHRY and CDR2 SYGVKD. The CDR3 coding sequence is TGTGCCATCGGGGGGAGCGGGGGGGCGAACACCGGGGAGCTGTTTTTT. Protein: CAIGGSGGANTGELFF.

The chain links TRBV30 to TRBJ1-1, with a tentative D call TRBD1 (5 bases). The CDR3 has 13 residues. The V end was cut by 0 bases, the J end by 10 bases, with 15 bases between. CDR1 is GTSNPN and CDR2 is SVGIG in the germline V gene (reference sequence). The CDR3 is CAWSVMGGTAAFF. CDR3 coding DNA: TGTGCCTGGAGTGTAATGGGGGGGACGGCAGCTTTCTTT.

The chain employs TRBV6-1 and TRBJ1-6; the D is unclear. Germline-derived CDR1 and CDR2 are MNHNS and SASEGT. This CDR3 has 13 residues. With 3 bases removed from V and 16 bases from J, the gap between germline ends came to 16 bases. The CDR3 region has the DNA TGTGCCAGCAGTGATCCTCTCCGGGGTATGCTCCACTTT. Residues: CASSDPLRGMLHF.

This rearrangement joins TRBV10-1 to TRBJ1-2, with D possibly matching TRBD1 (5 bases). Trimming pared 3 bases from V and 8 bases from J, leaving 16 bases between. This CDR3 contains 14 residues. Germline CDR1 reads WNHNN; CDR2 reads SYGVQD (reference sequence). The CDR3 is CASSEAGQGRGYTF. The CDR3 bases are TGCGCCAGCAGTGAAGCGGGTCAGGGAAGGGGCTACACCTTC.

This chain joins TRBV5-4 and TRBJ2-3, with 8 bases lining up with TRBD2. Germline assignment: CDR1 SGHNT and CDR2 YYREEE (reference sequence). The junction had 6 bases not matched to a gene; V was cut back by 0 bases and J by 6 bases. The CDR3 length is 15 residues. The DNA for the CDR3 is TGTGCCAGCAGCTTGGCCGGGGGGGGCCCCGATACGCAGTATTTT. Its protein product is CASSLAGGGPDTQYF.

CDR3 DNA: TGTGCCAGCAGTTCCACAGACTCCTACGAGCAGTACTTC. Amino acids: CASSSTDSYEQYF. This chain links TRBV27 with TRBJ2-7; D gene uncertain. This CDR3 spans 13 amino acids. The germline gives CDR1 MNHEY, CDR2 SMNVEV (reference sequence). V was trimmed by 4 bases and J by 0 bases, leaving 7 bases between them.

The chain links TRBV7-3 to TRBJ1-1, with D possibly being TRBD1 (6 bases). Between the trimmed V and J ends, which lost 1 base and 0 bases, there was a span of 9 bases. This CDR3 has 15 amino acids. Germline CDR1 is SGHTA and CDR2 is FQGTGA. The DNA of the CDR3 is TGTGCCAGCAGCTTAATGACAGGACTGAACACTGAAGCTTTCTTT. Amino acids: CASSLMTGLNTEAFF.

This chain links TRBV7-8 with TRBJ2-7; D may be TRBD2 (5 bases). Germline assignment: CDR1 SGHVS and CDR2 FQNEAQ. The CDR3 spans 13 residues. Trimming left V 5 bases short and J 4 bases short, with 12 bases between. The CDR3 here is CASSQNGEYEQYF. The CDR3 nucleotides read TGTGCCAGCAGCCAGAACGGGGAGTACGAGCAGTACTTC.

The CDR3 DNA reads as TGTGCCAGCAGCTTAGGTGGCGGGGGGCCAGGGGATACGCAGTATTTT. Translated: CASSLGGGGPGDTQYF. The rearrangement links TRBV11-3 to TRBJ2-3, with 8 bases that match TRBD2. CDR1 and CDR2 from the germline V gene are SGHNT and YENEEA. After removal of 1 base from V and 6 bases from J, the junction contained 9 bases not matched to a gene. The CDR3 has 16 amino acids.

This clone has just one count. V is TRBV5-5 and J is TRBJ1-2; 8 positions match TRBD1. The germline V gene encodes CDR1 SGHKS and CDR2 YYEKEE (reference sequence). The CDR3 totals 14 residues. The V and J ends lost 4 bases and 4 bases, in that order; junction bases with no gene match: 6. The CDR3 coding sequence is TGTGCCAGCAGCGTGACAGGGGATAGCTATGGCTACACCTTC. As protein: CASSVTGDSYGYTF.

This sequence joins TRBV11-2 and TRBJ2-1, with D hard to call. Between the trimmed V and J ends, which lost 4 bases and 2 bases, there was a span of 6 bases. The germline V gene encodes CDR1 SGHAT and CDR2 FQNNGV. This CDR3 is 13 amino acids long. This chain's CDR3 is CASSWATYNEQFF. In nucleotides, the CDR3 is TGTGCCAGCAGCTGGGCAACCTACAATGAGCAGTTCTTC.

The chain combines TRBV7-6 with TRBJ2-3, with 11 bases identical to TRBD2. CDR3 length: 15 residues. The ends lost 4 bases at V and 1 base at J; junction bases unmatched: 1. Germline assignment: CDR1 SGHVS and CDR2 FNYEAQ. CDR3: CASSSTSGGTDTQYF. For the CDR3, the DNA is TGTGCCAGCAGCTCGACTAGCGGGGGCACAGATACGCAGTATTTT.